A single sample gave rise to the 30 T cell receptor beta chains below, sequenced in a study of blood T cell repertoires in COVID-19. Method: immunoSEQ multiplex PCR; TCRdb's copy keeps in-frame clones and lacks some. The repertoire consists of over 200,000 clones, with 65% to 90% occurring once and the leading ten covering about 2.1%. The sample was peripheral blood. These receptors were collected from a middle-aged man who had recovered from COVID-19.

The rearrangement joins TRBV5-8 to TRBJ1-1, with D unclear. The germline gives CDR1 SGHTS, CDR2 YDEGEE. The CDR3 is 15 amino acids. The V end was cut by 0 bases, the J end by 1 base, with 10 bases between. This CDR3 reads CASSLDSGENTEAFF. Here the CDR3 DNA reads TGTGCCAGCAGCTTGGATAGCGGTGAGAACACTGAAGCTTTCTTT.

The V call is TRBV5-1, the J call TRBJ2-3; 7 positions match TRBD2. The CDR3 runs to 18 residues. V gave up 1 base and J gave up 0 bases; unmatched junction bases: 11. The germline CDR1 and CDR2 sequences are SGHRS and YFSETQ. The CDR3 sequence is CASSLRGVVGISTDTQYF. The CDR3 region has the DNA TGCGCCAGCAGCTTGCGGGGGGTTGTGGGGATTAGCACAGATACGCAGTATTTT.

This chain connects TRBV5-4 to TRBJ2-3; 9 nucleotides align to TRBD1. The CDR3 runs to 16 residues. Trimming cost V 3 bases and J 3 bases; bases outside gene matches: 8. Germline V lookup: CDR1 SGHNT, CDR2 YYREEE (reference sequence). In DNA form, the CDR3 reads TGTGCCAGCAGCTCAAAGACACAGGGGGCAACAGATACGCAGTATTTT. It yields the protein CASSSKTQGATDTQYF.

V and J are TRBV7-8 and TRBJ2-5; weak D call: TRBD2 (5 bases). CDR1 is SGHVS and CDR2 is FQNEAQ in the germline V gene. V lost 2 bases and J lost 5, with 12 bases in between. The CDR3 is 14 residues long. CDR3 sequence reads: CASSLSSGGETQYF. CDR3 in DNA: TGTGCCAGCAGCTTAAGTTCGGGCGGGGAGACCCAGTACTTC.

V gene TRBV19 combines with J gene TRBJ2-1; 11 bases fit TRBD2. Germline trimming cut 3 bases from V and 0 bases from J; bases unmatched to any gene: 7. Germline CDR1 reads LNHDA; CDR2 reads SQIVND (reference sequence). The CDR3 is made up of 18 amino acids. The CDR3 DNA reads TGTGCCAGTAGTATCGGCCTAGCGGGAGGTCTCTCCTACAATGAGCAGTTCTTC. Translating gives CASSIGLAGGLSYNEQFF.

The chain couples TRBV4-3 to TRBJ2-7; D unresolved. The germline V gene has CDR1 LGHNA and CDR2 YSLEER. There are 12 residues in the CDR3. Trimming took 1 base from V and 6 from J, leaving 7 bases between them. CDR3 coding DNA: TGCGCCAGCAGCCAAGGACAAGGCGAGCAGTACTTC. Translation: CASSQGQGEQYF.

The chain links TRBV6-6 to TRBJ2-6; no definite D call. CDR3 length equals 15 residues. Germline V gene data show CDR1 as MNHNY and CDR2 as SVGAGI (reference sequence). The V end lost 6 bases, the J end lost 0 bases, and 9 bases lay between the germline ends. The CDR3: CASSEILSGANVLTF. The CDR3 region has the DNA TGTGCCAGCAGCGAGATCCTCTCTGGGGCCAACGTCCTGACTTTC.

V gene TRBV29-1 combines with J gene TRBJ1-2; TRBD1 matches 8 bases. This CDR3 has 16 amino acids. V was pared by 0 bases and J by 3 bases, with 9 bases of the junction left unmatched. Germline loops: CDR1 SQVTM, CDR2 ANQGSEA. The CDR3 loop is CSVEDTGQGSYYGYTF. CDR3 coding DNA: TGCAGCGTTGAAGACACAGGACAGGGATCATACTATGGCTACACCTTC.

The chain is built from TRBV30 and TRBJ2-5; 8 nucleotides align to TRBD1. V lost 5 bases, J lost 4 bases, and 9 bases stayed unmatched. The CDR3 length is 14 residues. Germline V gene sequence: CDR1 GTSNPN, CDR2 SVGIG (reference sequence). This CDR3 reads CAWGGQVNRETQYF. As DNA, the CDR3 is TGTGCCTGGGGGGGACAGGTGAATCGAGAGACCCAGTACTTC.

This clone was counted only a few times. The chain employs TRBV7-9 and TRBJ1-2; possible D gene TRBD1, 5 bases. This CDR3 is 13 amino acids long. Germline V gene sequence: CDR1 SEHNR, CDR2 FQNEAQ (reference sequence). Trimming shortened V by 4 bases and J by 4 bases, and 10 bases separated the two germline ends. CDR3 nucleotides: TGTGCCAGCAGCTCGTGGGACTCCTATGGCTACACCTTC. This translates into CASSSWDSYGYTF.

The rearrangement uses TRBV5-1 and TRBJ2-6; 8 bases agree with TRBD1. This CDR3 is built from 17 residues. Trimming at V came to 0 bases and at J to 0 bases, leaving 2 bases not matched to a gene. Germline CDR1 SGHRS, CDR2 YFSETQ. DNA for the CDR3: TGCGCCAGCAGCTTGGACAGGGGGAGCTCTGGGGCCAACGTCCTGACTTTC. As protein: CASSLDRGSSGANVLTF.

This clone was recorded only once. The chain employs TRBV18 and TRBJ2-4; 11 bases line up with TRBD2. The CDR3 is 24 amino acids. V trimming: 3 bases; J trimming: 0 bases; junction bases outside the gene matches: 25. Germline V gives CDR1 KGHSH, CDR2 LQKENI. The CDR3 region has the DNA TGTGCCAGCTCACCCACCCAAGGAGGAGCCGGAGGTCTAGCGGGAGGCCTAGCCAAAAACATTCAGTACTTC. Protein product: CASSPTQGGAGGLAGGLAKNIQYF. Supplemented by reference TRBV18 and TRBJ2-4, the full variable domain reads NAGVMQNPRHLVRRRGQEARLRCSPMKGHSHVYWYRQLPEEGLKFMVYLQKENIIDESGMPKERFSAEFPKEGPSILRIQQVVRGDSAAYFCASSPTQGGAGGLAGGLAKNIQYFGAGTRLSVL.

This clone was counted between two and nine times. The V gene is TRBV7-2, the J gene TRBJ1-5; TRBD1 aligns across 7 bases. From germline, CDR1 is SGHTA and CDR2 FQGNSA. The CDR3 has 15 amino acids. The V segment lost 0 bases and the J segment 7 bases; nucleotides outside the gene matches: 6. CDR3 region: CASSLAGGAGQPQHF. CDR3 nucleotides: TGTGCCAGCAGCTTAGCAGGGGGCGCAGGACAGCCCCAGCATTTT.

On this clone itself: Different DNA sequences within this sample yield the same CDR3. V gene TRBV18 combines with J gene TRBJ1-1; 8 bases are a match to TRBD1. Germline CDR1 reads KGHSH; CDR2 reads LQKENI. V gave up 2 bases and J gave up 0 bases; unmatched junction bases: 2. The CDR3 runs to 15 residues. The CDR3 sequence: CASSPRTGMNTEAFF. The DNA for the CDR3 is TGTGCCAGCTCACCAAGGACAGGGATGAACACTGAAGCTTTCTTT.

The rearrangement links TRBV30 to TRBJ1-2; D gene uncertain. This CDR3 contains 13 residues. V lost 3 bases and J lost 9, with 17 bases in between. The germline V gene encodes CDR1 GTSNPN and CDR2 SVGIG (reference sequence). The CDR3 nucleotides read TGTGCCTGGAGCCCGAGTTCGTTTGAGCGCTACACCTTC. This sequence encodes CAWSPSSFERYTF. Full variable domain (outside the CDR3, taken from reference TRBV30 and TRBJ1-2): SQTIHQWPATLVQPVGSPLSLECTVEGTSNPNLYWYRQAAGRGLQLLFYSVGIGQISSEVPQNLSASRPQDRQFILSSKKLLLSDSGFYLCAWSPSSFERYTFGSGTRLTVV.

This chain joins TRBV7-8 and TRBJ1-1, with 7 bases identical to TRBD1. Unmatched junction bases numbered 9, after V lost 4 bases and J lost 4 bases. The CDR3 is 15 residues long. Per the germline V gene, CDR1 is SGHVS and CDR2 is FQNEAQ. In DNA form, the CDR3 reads TGTGCCAGCAGCTCAGTGACAGGGTTCGGCACTGAAGCTTTCTTT. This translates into CASSSVTGFGTEAFF.

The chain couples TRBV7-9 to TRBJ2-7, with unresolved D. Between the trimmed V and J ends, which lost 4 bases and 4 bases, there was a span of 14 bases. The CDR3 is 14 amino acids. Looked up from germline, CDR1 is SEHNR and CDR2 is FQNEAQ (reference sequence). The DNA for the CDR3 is TGTGCCAGCAGCTCCCCTCTGGTGAGGTACGAGCAGTACTTC. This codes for CASSSPLVRYEQYF.

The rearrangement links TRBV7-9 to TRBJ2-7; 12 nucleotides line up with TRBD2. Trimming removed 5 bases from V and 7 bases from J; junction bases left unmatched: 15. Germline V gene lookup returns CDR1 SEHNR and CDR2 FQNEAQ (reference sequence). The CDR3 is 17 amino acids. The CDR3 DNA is TGTGCCAGCAGCCGCGGGACTAGCGGGCCATCTATAATAGAGCAGTACTTC. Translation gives CASSRGTSGPSIIEQYF.

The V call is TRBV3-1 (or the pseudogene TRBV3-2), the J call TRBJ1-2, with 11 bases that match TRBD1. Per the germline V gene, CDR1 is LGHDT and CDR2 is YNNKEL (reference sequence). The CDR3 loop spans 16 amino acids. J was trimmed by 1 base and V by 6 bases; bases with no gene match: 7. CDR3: CASSLGTGGSNYGYTF. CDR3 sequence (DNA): TGTGCCAGCAGTCTAGGGACAGGGGGAAGTAACTATGGCTACACCTTC.

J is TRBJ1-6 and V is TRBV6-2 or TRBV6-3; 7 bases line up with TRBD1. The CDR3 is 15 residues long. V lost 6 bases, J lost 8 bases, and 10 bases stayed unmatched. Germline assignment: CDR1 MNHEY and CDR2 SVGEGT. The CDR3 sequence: CASRPAGQPHSPLHF. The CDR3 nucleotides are TGTGCCAGCAGGCCTGCGGGACAGCCTCATTCACCCCTCCACTTT.

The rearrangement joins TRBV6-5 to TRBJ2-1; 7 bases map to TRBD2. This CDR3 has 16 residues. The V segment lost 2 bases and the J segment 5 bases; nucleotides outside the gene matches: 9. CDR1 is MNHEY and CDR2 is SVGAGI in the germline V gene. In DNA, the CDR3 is TGTGCCAGCAGTTACGGAGCGGGACCGGGCCACAATGAGCAGTTCTTC. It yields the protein CASSYGAGPGHNEQFF.

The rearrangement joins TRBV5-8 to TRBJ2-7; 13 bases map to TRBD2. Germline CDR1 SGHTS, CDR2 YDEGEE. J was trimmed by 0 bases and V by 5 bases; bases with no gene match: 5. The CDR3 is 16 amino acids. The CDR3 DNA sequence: TGTGCCAGCAGGGGGGGACTAGCGGGATTCTCCTACGAGCAGTACTTC. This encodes CASRGGLAGFSYEQYF.

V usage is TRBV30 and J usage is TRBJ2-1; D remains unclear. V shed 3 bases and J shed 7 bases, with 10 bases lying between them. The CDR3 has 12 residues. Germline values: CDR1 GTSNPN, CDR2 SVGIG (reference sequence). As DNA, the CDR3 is TGTGCCTGGAGCGCACAAGTTAATGAGCAGTTCTTC. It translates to CAWSAQVNEQFF.

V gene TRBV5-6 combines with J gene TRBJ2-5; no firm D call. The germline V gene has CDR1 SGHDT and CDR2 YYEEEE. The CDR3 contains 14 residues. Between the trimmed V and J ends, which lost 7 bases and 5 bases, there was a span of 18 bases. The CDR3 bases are TGTGCCAGCTTCCCCGTCGGGTCCGGGGAGACCCAGTACTTC. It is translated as CASFPVGSGETQYF.

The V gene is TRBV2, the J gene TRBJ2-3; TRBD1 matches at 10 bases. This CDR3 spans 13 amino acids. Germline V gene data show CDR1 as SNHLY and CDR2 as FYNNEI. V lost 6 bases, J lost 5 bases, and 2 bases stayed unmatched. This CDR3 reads CASSRDRGDTQYF. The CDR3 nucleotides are TGTGCCAGCAGCCGGGACAGGGGAGATACGCAGTATTTT.

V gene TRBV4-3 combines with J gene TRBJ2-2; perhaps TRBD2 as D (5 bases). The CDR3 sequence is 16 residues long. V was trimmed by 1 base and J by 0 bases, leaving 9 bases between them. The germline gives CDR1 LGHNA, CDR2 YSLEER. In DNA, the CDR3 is TGCGCCAGCAGCCAAGTAGCGCAGGCGAACACCGGGGAGCTGTTTTTT. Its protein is CASSQVAQANTGELFF.

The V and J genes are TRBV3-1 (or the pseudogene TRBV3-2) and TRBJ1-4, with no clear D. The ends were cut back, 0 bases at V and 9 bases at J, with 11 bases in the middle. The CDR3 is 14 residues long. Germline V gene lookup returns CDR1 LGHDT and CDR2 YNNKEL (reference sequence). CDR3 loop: CASSQEAGSQKLFF. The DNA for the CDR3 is TGTGCCAGCAGCCAAGAAGCGGGCAGCCAAAAACTGTTTTTT.

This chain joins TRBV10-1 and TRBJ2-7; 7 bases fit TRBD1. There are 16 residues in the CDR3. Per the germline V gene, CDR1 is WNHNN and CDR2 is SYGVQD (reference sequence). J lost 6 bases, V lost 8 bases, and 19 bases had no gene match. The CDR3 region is CASCPWLGRGYGEQYF. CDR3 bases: TGCGCCAGCTGTCCATGGCTGGGCAGGGGGTATGGCGAGCAGTACTTC.

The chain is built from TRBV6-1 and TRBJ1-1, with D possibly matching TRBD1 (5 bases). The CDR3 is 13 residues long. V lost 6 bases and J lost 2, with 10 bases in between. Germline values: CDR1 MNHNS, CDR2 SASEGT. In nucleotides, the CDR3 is TGTGCCAGCAGATTTCAGGGCAACACTGAAGCTTTCTTT. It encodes CASRFQGNTEAFF.

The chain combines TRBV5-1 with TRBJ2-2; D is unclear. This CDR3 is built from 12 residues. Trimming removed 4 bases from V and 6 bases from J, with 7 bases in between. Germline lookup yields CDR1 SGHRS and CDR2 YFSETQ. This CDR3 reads CASSNSPGELFF. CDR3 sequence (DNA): TGCGCCAGCAGCAACTCGCCCGGGGAGCTGTTTTTT.